This T cell receptor (beta chain) was identified in a study of T cell repertoires in cytomegalovirus infection. Overall study context: Through public TCR beta signatures, both CMV infection and matching HLA type were indicated. Study-level points and caveats: CMV-specific HLA-C-restricted TCR beta clonotypes dominated the ex vivo response. Cumulative public TCR beta family frequency identified carriers of CMV plus the relevant HLA.

This CDR3 region has 11 residues. Germline V gene data show CDR1 as MNHEY and CDR2 as SMNVEV (reference sequence). The V gene lost 7 bases and the J gene lost 11 bases, with 14 bases spanning the gap. From the reads, TCRdb called clonotypes with MiXCR, one entry per CDR3 protein. The data contain around 770,000 distinct CDR3 sequences, 25% to 35% of them singletons. As to this clonotype: Its target is not known.

The chain recombines TRBV27 with TRBJ1-1; no clear D. The source of this sequence is a human donor in good health (CMV status not recorded). Some clones in this sample may be carry-over from other donors' samples. Material: cultured CD8+ T cells from PBMCs, obtained from culture after CMV antigen stimulation. CDR3 in DNA: TGTGCCAGCAAAGACGGGATTGCTGCTTTCTTT. It codes for CASKDGIAAFF.